The clone carrying this T cell receptor beta chain was detected ten times or more. Its target is not known. Trimming shortened V by 0 bases and J by 2 bases, and 11 bases separated the two germline ends. The germline CDR1 and CDR2 sequences are MNHEY and SVGAGI. The CDR3 is 15 amino acids. Researchers prepared the TCRbeta library using unique molecular identifiers, the study reports. TCRdb re-called the PCR reads with MiXCR, one entry per CDR3 protein. Among 70,000 or so distinct CDR3 sequences listed, approximately 10% were seen once. This sample is drawn from a study of T-cell reconstitution after alpha-beta-depleted transplantation in children. Whole-study results and caveats: After transplant, at about two months, alpha-beta T cells were reportedly derived from several hundred expanded graft clones.

Sequenced material: PBMCs, taken before TCRalphabeta/CD19-depleted stem cell transplant. The origin of this receptor is a boy younger than 18 with acute myeloid leukemia, due to receive a stem cell transplant. This sequence joins TRBV6-5 and TRBJ2-7; tentatively, D is TRBD2 (6 bases). This chain's CDR3 is CASSYSTGRTYEQYF. The CDR3 nucleotides are TGTGCCAGCAGTTACTCAACGGGGAGGACCTACGAGCAGTACTTC.